The source of this T cell receptor beta chain is a study of response to subunit inactivated influenza vaccine. The study's findings and limits: Researchers suggested that each seasonal influenza vaccination recruits few new T cells.

This clonotype was seen ten or more times. Its antigen is unidentified. TCRdb reanalysed the RT-PCR reads using MiXCR and keeps one entry per CDR3 protein. Of about 530,000 distinct CDR3 sequences in the sample, 13% were seen once. The CDR3 is 15 residues long. V was shortened by 1 base and J by 16 bases, with 23 bases between the two germline ends. The material was PBMCs from blood, obtained roughly 46 days after vaccination. The TCR was taken from a man aged 45-65 years who received an inactivated influenza vaccine. This sequence joins TRBV12-3 or TRBV12-4 and TRBJ1-3; possible D gene TRBD1, 5 bases. The CDR3 DNA reads TGTGCCAGCAGTTTAGAAGACAGCGGAGACCCCAGGCTGTATTTT. Amino acids: CASSLEDSGDPRLYF.